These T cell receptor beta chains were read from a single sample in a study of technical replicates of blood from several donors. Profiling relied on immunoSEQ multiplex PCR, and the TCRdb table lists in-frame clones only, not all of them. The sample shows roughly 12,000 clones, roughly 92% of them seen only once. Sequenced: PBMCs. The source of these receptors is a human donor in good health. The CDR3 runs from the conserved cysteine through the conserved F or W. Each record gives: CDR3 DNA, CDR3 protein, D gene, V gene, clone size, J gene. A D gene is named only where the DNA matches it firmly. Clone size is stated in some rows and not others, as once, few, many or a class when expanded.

CDR3 DNA: TGTGCCAGCAGTCAAAGCAGGGGGTCCCTTAATCAGCCCCAGCATTTT; CDR3 protein: CASSQSRGSLNQPQHF; D gene: TRBD1; V gene: TRBV27; clone size: once; J gene: TRBJ1-5
CDR3 DNA: TGCGCCAGCAGTCGGACACTAGCACTGGCTACGCAGTATTTT; CDR3 protein: CASSRTLALATQYF; D gene: -; V gene: TRBV10-2; clone size: once; J gene: TRBJ2-3
CDR3 DNA: TGTGCCAGCAGTCGACAGGGGGGGAGGACCGGGGAGCTGTTTTTT; CDR3 protein: CASSRQGGRTGELFF; D gene: TRBD1; V gene: TRBV28; clone size: -; J gene: TRBJ2-2
CDR3 DNA: TGTGCCAGCAACTATTTCAGGGACAAGCCCCAGCATTTT; CDR3 protein: CASNYFRDKPQHF; D gene: -; V gene: TRBV13; clone size: -; J gene: TRBJ1-5
CDR3 DNA: TGTGCCAGCAGCTTAAGCGGGACCCCATACGAGCAGTACTTC; CDR3 protein: CASSLSGTPYEQYF; D gene: TRBD2; V gene: TRBV7-9; clone size: -; J gene: TRBJ2-7
CDR3 DNA: TGTGCCAGTAGGGACAGGCGCGCCCATGGTGAAAAACTGTTTTTT; CDR3 protein: CASRDRRAHGEKLFF; D gene: TRBD1; V gene: TRBV19; clone size: -; J gene: TRBJ1-4
CDR3 DNA: TGTGCCAGCAGCGACCCACCGGGACTAGCGTTGCCAGATACGCAGTATTTT; CDR3 protein: CASSDPPGLALPDTQYF; D gene: TRBD2; V gene: TRBV13; clone size: once; J gene: TRBJ2-3
CDR3 DNA: TGTGCCGCCGGGGTACGGCCGGGCGAGCAGTACTTC; CDR3 protein: CAAGVRPGEQYF; D gene: -; V gene: TRBV10-3; clone size: -; J gene: TRBJ2-7
CDR3 DNA: TGCGCCAGCAGTCCGAATAGCGGGACCACCTACAATGAGCAGTTCTTC; CDR3 protein: CASSPNSGTTYNEQFF; D gene: TRBD2; V gene: TRBV5-1; clone size: -; J gene: TRBJ2-1
CDR3 DNA: TGTGCCAGCAGCCAGAGGGCGGCAGACTACGAGCAGTACTTC; CDR3 protein: CASSQRAADYEQYF; D gene: -; V gene: TRBV11-2; clone size: -; J gene: TRBJ2-7
CDR3 DNA: TGTGCCAGCAGCCCGGACAGGTGGAGCAATCAGCCCCAGCATTTT; CDR3 protein: CASSPDRWSNQPQHF; D gene: TRBD1; V gene: TRBV4-2; clone size: once; J gene: TRBJ1-5
CDR3 DNA: TGCGCCAGCAGCTTGGTTTTTGGTGGACTAGCGGTTCCTTCTGGGGCCAACGTCCTGACTTTC; CDR3 protein: CASSLVFGGLAVPSGANVLTF; D gene: TRBD2; V gene: TRBV5-1; clone size: -; J gene: TRBJ2-6
CDR3 DNA: TGTGCCAGCAGTGACGAGACTCGGGGGGACGAGCAGTACTTC; CDR3 protein: CASSDETRGDEQYF; D gene: TRBD2; V gene: TRBV6-1; clone size: -; J gene: TRBJ2-7
CDR3 DNA: TGCGCCAGCAGCCTATTGGATCTAGCGGGGGACAATGAGCAGTTCTTC; CDR3 protein: CASSLLDLAGDNEQFF; D gene: TRBD2; V gene: TRBV4-1; clone size: -; J gene: TRBJ2-1
CDR3 DNA: TGTGCCAGCAGGCGACTAGCGGACACCGGGGAGCTGTTTTTT; CDR3 protein: CASRRLADTGELFF; D gene: TRBD2; V gene: TRBV25-1; clone size: few; J gene: TRBJ2-2
CDR3 DNA: TGTGCCAGCAAGCCGGGGTCATCGGTCGAGCAGTACTTC; CDR3 protein: CASKPGSSVEQYF; D gene: -; V gene: TRBV28; clone size: -; J gene: TRBJ2-7
CDR3 DNA: TGTGCCAGCAGCGTGGACAGCCTAAACACTGAAGCTTTCTTT; CDR3 protein: CASSVDSLNTEAFF; D gene: -; V gene: TRBV13; clone size: -; J gene: TRBJ1-1
CDR3 DNA: TGTGCCAGCAGCAGCCCCCCGATGACAGATACGCAGTATTTT; CDR3 protein: CASSSPPMTDTQYF; D gene: -; V gene: TRBV11-2; clone size: -; J gene: TRBJ2-3
CDR3 DNA: TGCGCCAGCAGCGTACAGGGGGCGGAGGTTGGCACTGAAGCTTTCTTT; CDR3 protein: CASSVQGAEVGTEAFF; D gene: TRBD1; V gene: TRBV4-1; clone size: -; J gene: TRBJ1-1
CDR3 DNA: TGTGCCAGCAGCCAAGTTGCAGGGGCGGGCACTGAAGCTTTCTTT; CDR3 protein: CASSQVAGAGTEAFF; D gene: -; V gene: TRBV14; clone size: once; J gene: TRBJ1-1
CDR3 DNA: TGTGCCAGCAGACCACAGGGGGGTAATGAAAAACTGTTTTTT; CDR3 protein: CASRPQGGNEKLFF; D gene: TRBD1; V gene: TRBV27; clone size: once; J gene: TRBJ1-4
CDR3 DNA: TGTGCCAGCTCACGAACTAGCGGGGGGTTTAGGGATGAGCAGTTCTTC; CDR3 protein: CASSRTSGGFRDEQFF; D gene: TRBD2; V gene: TRBV18; clone size: -; J gene: TRBJ2-1
CDR3 DNA: TGCGCCAGCAGCGCCTTACCGGGACAGGGGTACGAGCAGTACTTC; CDR3 protein: CASSALPGQGYEQYF; D gene: TRBD1; V gene: TRBV5-1; clone size: -; J gene: TRBJ2-7
CDR3 DNA: TGTGCAGTCGGCGGGGGAACCTACAATGAGCAGTTCTTC; CDR3 protein: CAVGGGTYNEQFF; D gene: TRBD2; V gene: TRBV27; clone size: -; J gene: TRBJ2-1
CDR3 DNA: TGTGCCAGCAGCCCGTTGGTCGCGAACACCATATATTTT; CDR3 protein: CASSPLVANTIYF; D gene: -; V gene: TRBV6-6; clone size: few; J gene: TRBJ1-3
CDR3 DNA: TGTGCCAGCGGAAGGAGCACAAAAGAGACCCAGTACTTC; CDR3 protein: CASGRSTKETQYF; D gene: -; V gene: TRBV28; clone size: -; J gene: TRBJ2-5
CDR3 DNA: TGCAGCGTGGGGCGGAGGGCTGGCACAGATACGCAGTATTTT; CDR3 protein: CSVGRRAGTDTQYF; D gene: -; V gene: TRBV29-1; clone size: -; J gene: TRBJ2-3
CDR3 DNA: TGCAGCGTTGCTATCGCTCAGGGAACAGATACGCAGTATTTT; CDR3 protein: CSVAIAQGTDTQYF; D gene: -; V gene: TRBV29-1; clone size: -; J gene: TRBJ2-3
CDR3 DNA: TGTGCCAGCAGCTCACAGGGGGCCGAGTATGGCTACACCTTC; CDR3 protein: CASSSQGAEYGYTF; D gene: TRBD1; V gene: TRBV5-4; clone size: -; J gene: TRBJ1-2
CDR3 DNA: TGTGCCAGCAAACGGGATACTGCCGGCGCAGACATTCAGTACTTC; CDR3 protein: CASKRDTAGADIQYF; D gene: -; V gene: TRBV2; clone size: -; J gene: TRBJ2-4
CDR3 DNA: TGTGCCAGCAGCCAGACAGGGGAGACCTACGAGCAGTACTTC; CDR3 protein: CASSQTGETYEQYF; D gene: TRBD1; V gene: TRBV14; clone size: -; J gene: TRBJ2-7
CDR3 DNA: TGTGCCAGTAGTCCGCAGACAGGGGTTCTTGGTGAAAAACTGTTTTTT; CDR3 protein: CASSPQTGVLGEKLFF; D gene: TRBD1; V gene: TRBV19; clone size: -; J gene: TRBJ1-4
CDR3 DNA: TGCGCCAGCAGCCAAGAAACTAGAGGGGAGACCCAGTACTTC; CDR3 protein: CASSQETRGETQYF; D gene: -; V gene: TRBV4-1; clone size: -; J gene: TRBJ2-5
CDR3 DNA: TGCAGCGTTGCCCGCTCTGGGGCCAACGTCCTGACTTTC; CDR3 protein: CSVARSGANVLTF; D gene: -; V gene: TRBV29-1; clone size: once; J gene: TRBJ2-6
CDR3 DNA: TGCGCCAGCAGTCAGCAGGGACATCTCACCTTC; CDR3 protein: CASSQQGHLTF; D gene: -; V gene: TRBV23-1; clone size: -; J gene: TRBJ1-2
CDR3 DNA: TGTGCCAGCAGCGTAGATAACGGGAGACCGGGGCAGTTCTTC; CDR3 protein: CASSVDNGRPGQFF; D gene: -; V gene: TRBV9; clone size: -; J gene: TRBJ2-1
CDR3 DNA: TGTGCCAGCTCAGCCCAGGGGGCCCCCTCTGGAAACACCATATATTTT; CDR3 protein: CASSAQGAPSGNTIYF; D gene: TRBD1; V gene: TRBV18; clone size: -; J gene: TRBJ1-3
CDR3 DNA: TGTGCCACCAGCAGAGAGCTAGCGGGAGGGCCTGGCACAGATACGCAGTATTTT; CDR3 protein: CATSRELAGGPGTDTQYF; D gene: TRBD2; V gene: TRBV15; clone size: few; J gene: TRBJ2-3
CDR3 DNA: TGTGCCAGCAGCTCCGCTGGGGAAAGGGGTGAAAAACTGTTTTTT; CDR3 protein: CASSSAGERGEKLFF; D gene: -; V gene: TRBV5-6; clone size: once; J gene: TRBJ1-4
CDR3 DNA: TGTGCCAGCACCCCGGGGGGGACGGCGGGGGGCTACACCTTC; CDR3 protein: CASTPGGTAGGYTF; D gene: -; V gene: TRBV6-5; clone size: -; J gene: TRBJ1-2
CDR3 DNA: TGTGCCAGCAGACCCCCGGGACTTCCCCTTGACCCCTACACCTTC; CDR3 protein: CASRPPGLPLDPYTF; D gene: -; V gene: TRBV6-5; clone size: -; J gene: TRBJ1-2